This is a list of T cell receptor beta chains from one sample in a study of blood T cell repertoires in COVID-19. Clones were read by immunoSEQ multiplex PCR, and TCRdb kept only the in-frame ones, dropping some. The sample has 130,000 to 150,000 clones, over 75% seen once. Material: PBMCs or T cells enriched from blood (not recorded which). The source is a woman aged 30 to 39 with acute COVID-19. CDR3s include the opening cysteine and the closing phenylalanine or tryptophan. The order of the fields is clone size, J gene, V gene, D gene, CDR3 DNA, CDR3 protein. D genes are given only for firm matches. Not all rows give a size; the values are once, few, many and, for expanded clones, a class.

>NA|TRBJ1-5|TRBV30|NA
TGTGCCTGGAACAAAAGAGGGGGAAATCAGCCCCAGCATTTT
CAWNKRGGNQPQHF
>NA|TRBJ2-1|TRBV5-1|NA
TGCGCCAGCAGCTTGGAGCCACTAGCTGCCTCCTACAATGAGCAGTTCTTC
CASSLEPLAASYNEQFF
>NA|TRBJ2-2|TRBV29-1|NA
TGCAGCGTTAACGCAGGGTGGACCGGGGAGCTGTTTTTT
CSVNAGWTGELFF
>few|TRBJ2-2|TRBV4-2|TRBD2
TGTGCCAGCAGCCTCGGACTAGTCGGCACCGGGGAGCTGTTTTTT
CASSLGLVGTGELFF
>NA|TRBJ2-7|TRBV27|NA
TGTGCCAGCAGAAAGGCACAGGGTTTGGGCGAGCAGTACTTC
CASRKAQGLGEQYF
>NA|TRBJ2-6|TRBV3-1/TRBV3-2|NA
TGTGCCAGCAGCTCAAACGCCAGATTCCCCTCTGGGGCCAACGTCCTGACTTTC
CASSSNARFPSGANVLTF
>NA|TRBJ2-1|TRBV9|TRBD2
TGTGCCAGCAGCGTGGCGGGAGGATCCTACAATGAGCAGTTCTTC
CASSVAGGSYNEQFF
>NA|TRBJ1-4|TRBV18|NA
TGTGCCAGCTCACCAACCTCCCTAGGACGGACTCCAACTAATGAAAAACTGTTTTTT
CASSPTSLGRTPTNEKLFF
>NA|TRBJ1-2|TRBV18|NA
TGTGCCAGCTCACCATCGACAGGCGGCAGAGATGGCTACACCTTC
CASSPSTGGRDGYTF
>NA|TRBJ2-1|TRBV5-4|NA
TGTGCCAGCAGCTTCGACAGGAGCTCCTACAATGAGCAGTTCTTC
CASSFDRSSYNEQFF
>NA|TRBJ2-5|TRBV11-3|TRBD1
TGTGCCAGCAGTCACAGGGGGCCAGAGACCCAGTACTTC
CASSHRGPETQYF
>NA|TRBJ1-2|TRBV5-1|NA
TGCGCCAGCAGCCCCGGGGGTCCCGGCGGCTATGGCTACACCTTC
CASSPGGPGGYGYTF
>NA|TRBJ2-7|TRBV7-2|NA
TGTGCCAGCAGCTTATACCGGGGGATTAGCTACGAGCAGTACTTC
CASSLYRGISYEQYF
>few|TRBJ2-1|TRBV21-1|NA
TGTGCCAGCAGCAAAGTTCTAGCGGGAGGGCCAGGACCCGGTGAGCAGTTCTTC
CASSKVLAGGPGPGEQFF
>NA|TRBJ2-1|TRBV28|TRBD2
TGTGCCACCCTGGACGAAAGAGCGGGAGTGAGCGATGAGCAGTTCTTC
CATLDERAGVSDEQFF
>NA|TRBJ2-2|TRBV19|TRBD2
TGTGCCAGTAGTATAGTTGGCGGGAGGATGATCGGGGAGCTGTTTTTT
CASSIVGGRMIGELFF
>once|TRBJ2-3|TRBV5-1|TRBD2
TGCGCCAGCAGCTTGGTTCTAGCGGGACGCACAGATACGCAGTATTTT
CASSLVLAGRTDTQYF
>NA|TRBJ1-2|TRBV27|NA
TGTGCCAGCAGGGATCGACAGACTTTTACCGATGGCTACACCTTC
CASRDRQTFTDGYTF
>NA|TRBJ2-7|TRBV4-1|NA
TGCGCCAGCAGCGAGGCGCTAGCGCTTACCTACGAGCAGTACTTC
CASSEALALTYEQYF
>NA|TRBJ2-5|TRBV28|TRBD1
TGTGCCAGCAGTTTATACGACAGGGGGAGGGAGACCCAGTACTTC
CASSLYDRGRETQYF
>NA|TRBJ2-7|TRBV13|NA
TGTGCCAGCAGCCAACCCGGCGGGGACTACGAGCAGTACTTC
CASSQPGGDYEQYF
>NA|TRBJ2-7|TRBV7-2|TRBD2
TGTGCCAGCAGCCCTAGCGGGTTCAAAGGGAGCTACGAGCAGTACTTC
CASSPSGFKGSYEQYF
>NA|TRBJ1-3|TRBV15|NA
TGTGCCACCAGCAGAGAGGTAGTCCCGGGAAACACCATATATTTT
CATSREVVPGNTIYF
>NA|TRBJ2-7|TRBV5-6|NA
TGTGCCAGCAGCACCCGGGACATTGCCTACGAGCAGTACTTC
CASSTRDIAYEQYF
>NA|TRBJ1-2|TRBV7-9|TRBD1
TGTGCCAGCAGCGCGGGACAGGGATTAAACTATGGCTACACCTTC
CASSAGQGLNYGYTF
>NA|TRBJ1-2|TRBV24-1|NA
TGTGCCACCAGTAGGCAGGGGTATGGCTACACCTTC
CATSRQGYGYTF
>few|TRBJ2-7|TRBV25-1|NA
TGTGCCAGCAGTGAAGGCGGTCCTCGGCCCTACGAGCAGTACTTC
CASSEGGPRPYEQYF
>NA|TRBJ2-7|TRBV2|TRBD2
TGTGCCAGCAGTGAAGGGTTAGCGGGAGGGTTCTACGAGCAGTACTTC
CASSEGLAGGFYEQYF
>NA|TRBJ1-2|TRBV30|NA
TGTGCCTGGTCCGCCACAGGCCCGTATGGCTACACCTTC
CAWSATGPYGYTF
>NA|TRBJ1-5|TRBV28|NA
TGTGCCAGTATACAGGGTCCGACGGAACAGCCCCAGCATTTT
CASIQGPTEQPQHF
>NA|TRBJ2-1|TRBV27|TRBD2
TGTGCCAGCAGTTATGAGCGGGAGGGCCTTAATGAGCAGTTCTTC
CASSYEREGLNEQFF
>NA|TRBJ1-2|TRBV19|NA
TGTGCCAGTAGTACGCGAGCCTATGGCTACACCTTC
CASSTRAYGYTF
>once|TRBJ2-4|TRBV4-1|NA
TGCGCCAGCAGCCAAGAAGGGGGTGTGATGGCCAAAAACATTCAGTACTTC
CASSQEGGVMAKNIQYF
>NA|TRBJ2-7|TRBV19|TRBD2
TGTGCCAGTAGTATCCCCGGGACTAGCGGGAATCACGAGCAGTACTTC
CASSIPGTSGNHEQYF
>NA|TRBJ2-5|TRBV2|NA
TGTGCCAGCACGAAAAACCGGGGTCCCAAAAGCGCGGAAAAAAAAATCACCGACCAAGAGACCCAGTACTTC
CASTKNRGPKSAEKKITDQETQYF
>NA|TRBJ2-7|TRBV9|TRBD1
TGTGCCAGCAGCGTAGGCCCCGGGGGACAGGGGCACATGTACGAGCAGTACTTC
CASSVGPGGQGHMYEQYF
>NA|TRBJ2-1|TRBV6-1|TRBD2
TGTGCCAGCAGGGAAGGACTAGCGGGAGGTATTGAGCAGTTCTTC
CASREGLAGGIEQFF
>NA|TRBJ2-7|TRBV5-5|TRBD2
TGTGCCAGCAGCTTGGGGCTTAGCGGGAACCCCCCTTACGAGCAGTACTTC
CASSLGLSGNPPYEQYF
>NA|TRBJ2-2|TRBV10-3|TRBD2
TGTGCCATCGGACTAGCGGGAGGGCCCGGGGAGCTGTTTTTT
CAIGLAGGPGELFF
>NA|TRBJ2-3|TRBV7-9|NA
TGTGCCAGCAGCTTAGGGGCAGGGGACCCGTCAGATACGCAGTATTTT
CASSLGAGDPSDTQYF
>NA|TRBJ1-4|TRBV3-1/TRBV3-2|NA
TGTGCCAGCAGCCAAGGAGTAGTCGAAAAACTGTTTTTT
CASSQGVVEKLFF
>few|TRBJ1-1|TRBV5-4|TRBD1
TGTGCCAGCAGCTGGGAAAGGGGACAGATTCGGTTAGATGAAGCTTTCTTT
CASSWERGQIRLDEAFF
>once|TRBJ2-5|TRBV4-2|TRBD1
TGTGCCAGCAGCCAGGACAGGGTTTCGCGGGAGACCCAGTACTTC
CASSQDRVSRETQYF
>NA|TRBJ1-2|TRBV28|TRBD1
TGTGCAGGGGGCGGCTACTATGGCTACACCTTC
CAGGGYYGYTF
>NA|TRBJ2-7|TRBV11-2|TRBD2
TGTGCCAGCAGCTTATCTTTACTAGCGACCGGAATATACGAGCAGTACTTC
CASSLSLLATGIYEQYF
>NA|TRBJ2-1|TRBV28|TRBD2
TGTGCCAGCAGGGGCCGTGGACTAGCTCTCGGTGAGCAGTTCTTC
CASRGRGLALGEQFF
>NA|TRBJ2-7|TRBV4-3|TRBD1
TGCGCCAGCAGCCAAGACCGACAGGGGGCGCGGTACGAGCAGTACTTC
CASSQDRQGARYEQYF
>NA|TRBJ2-7|TRBV30|TRBD2
TGTGCCTGCTCACCCCTAGCGGGAGAGCAGTACTTC
CACSPLAGEQYF
>NA|TRBJ1-2|TRBV28|TRBD1
TGTGCCAGCAGTTTCCGCGACAGGGGCAATGGCTACACCTTC
CASSFRDRGNGYTF
>once|TRBJ1-2|TRBV28|NA
TGTGCCAGTATCGACACAGGTAGCTATGGCTACACCTTC
CASIDTGSYGYTF
>NA|TRBJ2-2|TRBV27|TRBD2
TGTGCCAGCAGTTTACTACTAGCGGGAGGCACCGGGGAGCTGTTTTTT
CASSLLLAGGTGELFF
>NA|TRBJ2-4|TRBV28|NA
TGTGCCAGCCTAAGCAGCGAAAACATTCAGTACTTC
CASLSSENIQYF
>NA|TRBJ2-1|TRBV7-2|TRBD2
TGTGCCAGCAGCTTATGGGCGGGAGCTGGTAATGAGCAGTTCTTC
CASSLWAGAGNEQFF